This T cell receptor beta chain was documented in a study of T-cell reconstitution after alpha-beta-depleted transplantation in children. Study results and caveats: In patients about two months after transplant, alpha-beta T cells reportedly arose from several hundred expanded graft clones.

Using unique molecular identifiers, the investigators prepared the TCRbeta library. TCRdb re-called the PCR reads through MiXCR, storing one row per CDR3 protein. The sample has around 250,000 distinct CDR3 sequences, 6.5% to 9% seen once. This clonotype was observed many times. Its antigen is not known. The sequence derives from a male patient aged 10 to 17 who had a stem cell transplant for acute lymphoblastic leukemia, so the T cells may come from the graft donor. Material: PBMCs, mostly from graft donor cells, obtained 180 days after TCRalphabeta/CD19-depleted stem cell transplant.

The CDR3 reads CASSFAAENTEAFF. The CDR3 region has the DNA TGTGCCAGCAGTTTCGCGGCGGAGAACACTGAAGCTTTCTTT. The chain has TRBV12-3 or TRBV12-4 and TRBJ1-1; D uncertain. The V end lost 3 bases, the J end lost 1 base, and 9 bases lay between the germline ends. The CDR3 runs 14 residues.